The entry below gives a single T cell receptor beta chain sequence along with its context. The germline V and J ends were trimmed by 5 bases and 0 bases, with 18 bases remaining between them. CDR1 and CDR2 from the germline V gene are LNHDA and SQIVND (reference sequence). The CDR3 contains 17 residues. Per the original methods: Researchers report that nucleated cell counts were estimated from reference gene primer amplification. Generated by immunoSEQ multiplex PCR, the TCRdb table keeps only in-frame clones and is missing some. The V and J calls and clone size come from that table; D and trimming were worked out from the DNA. The profile covers some 81,000 clones, with 90% appearing a single time and roughly 1% taken by the ten largest. This specimen belongs to a study of blood T cell repertoires in COVID-19. Study-wide context: Samples came from the United States, Italy and Spain, spanning acute and convalescent COVID-19. The analysed material was cDNA or gDNA that came from T cells, B-cell-depleted T cells, or PBMCs.

The TCR originated in a woman aged 45-65 years in a cohort sampled during active COVID-19. Material: peripheral blood. The chain employs TRBV19 and TRBJ2-3; D is possibly TRBD1 (5 bases). The CDR3 loop is CASSALRGTPSTDTQYF. In DNA, the CDR3 is TGTGCCAGTAGTGCCCTTAGGGGCACCCCTAGCACAGATACGCAGTATTTT. The complete variable domain, with remaining parts taken from reference TRBV19 and TRBJ2-3, reads DGGITQSPKYLFRKEGQNVTLSCEQNLNHDAMYWYRQDPGQGLRLIYYSQIVNDFQKGDIAEGYSVSREKKESFPLTVTSAQKNPTAFYLCASSALRGTPSTDTQYFGPGTRLTVL.